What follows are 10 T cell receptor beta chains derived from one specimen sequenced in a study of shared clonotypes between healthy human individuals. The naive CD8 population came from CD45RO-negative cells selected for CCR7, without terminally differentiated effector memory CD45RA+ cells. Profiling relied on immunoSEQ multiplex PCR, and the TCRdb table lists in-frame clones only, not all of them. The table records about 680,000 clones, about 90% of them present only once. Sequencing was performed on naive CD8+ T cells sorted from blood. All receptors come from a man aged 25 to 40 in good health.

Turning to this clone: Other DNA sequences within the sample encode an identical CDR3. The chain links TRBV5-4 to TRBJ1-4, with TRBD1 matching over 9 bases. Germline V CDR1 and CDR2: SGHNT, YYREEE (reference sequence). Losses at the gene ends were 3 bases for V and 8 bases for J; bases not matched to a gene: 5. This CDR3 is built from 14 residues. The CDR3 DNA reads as TGTGCCAGCAGCTCGACAGGGGGGCGGGAAAAACTGTTTTTT. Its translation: CASSSTGGREKLFF.

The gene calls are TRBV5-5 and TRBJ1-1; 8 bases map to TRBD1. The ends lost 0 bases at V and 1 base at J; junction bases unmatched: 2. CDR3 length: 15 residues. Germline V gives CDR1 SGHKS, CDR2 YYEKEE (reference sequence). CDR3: CASSLVGTGNTEAFF. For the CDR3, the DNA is TGTGCCAGCAGCTTGGTAGGGACAGGGAACACTGAAGCTTTCTTT.

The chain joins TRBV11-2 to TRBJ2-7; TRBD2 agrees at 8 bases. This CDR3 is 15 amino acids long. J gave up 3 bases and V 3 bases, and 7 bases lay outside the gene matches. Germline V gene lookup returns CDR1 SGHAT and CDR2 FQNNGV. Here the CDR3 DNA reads TGTGCCAGCAGCTTCGCGGGACTAGACGGCTACGAGCAGTACTTC. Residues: CASSFAGLDGYEQYF.

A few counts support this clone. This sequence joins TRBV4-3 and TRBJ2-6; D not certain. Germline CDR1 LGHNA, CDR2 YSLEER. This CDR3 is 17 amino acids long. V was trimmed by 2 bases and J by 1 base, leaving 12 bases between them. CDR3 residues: CASSQHTGGSGANVLTF. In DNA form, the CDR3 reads TGCGCCAGCAGCCAACACACCGGTGGATCTGGGGCCAACGTCCTGACTTTC.

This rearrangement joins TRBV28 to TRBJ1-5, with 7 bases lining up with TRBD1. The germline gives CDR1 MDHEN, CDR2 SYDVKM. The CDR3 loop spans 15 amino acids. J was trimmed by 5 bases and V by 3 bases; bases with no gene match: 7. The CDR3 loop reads CASSLRQGSYQPQHF. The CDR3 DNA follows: TGTGCCAGCAGTTTGAGACAGGGATCCTATCAGCCCCAGCATTTT.

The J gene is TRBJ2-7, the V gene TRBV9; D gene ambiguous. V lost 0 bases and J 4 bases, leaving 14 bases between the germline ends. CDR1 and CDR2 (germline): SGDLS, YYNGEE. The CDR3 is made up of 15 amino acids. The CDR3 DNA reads TGTGCCAGCAGCGTAGCCCCGGGTCCCGGGTACGAGCAGTACTTC. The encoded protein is CASSVAPGPGYEQYF.

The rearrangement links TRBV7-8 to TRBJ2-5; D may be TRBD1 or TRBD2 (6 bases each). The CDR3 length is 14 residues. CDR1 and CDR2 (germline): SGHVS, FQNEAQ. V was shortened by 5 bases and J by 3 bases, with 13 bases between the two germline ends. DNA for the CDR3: TGTGCCAGCAGCCGGGGGCAGACGGAAGAGACCCAGTACTTC. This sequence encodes CASSRGQTEETQYF.

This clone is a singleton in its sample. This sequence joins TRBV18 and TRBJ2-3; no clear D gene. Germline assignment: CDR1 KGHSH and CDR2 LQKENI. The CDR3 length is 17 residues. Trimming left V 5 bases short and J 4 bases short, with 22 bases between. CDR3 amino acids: CASSYSESFDKPDTQYF. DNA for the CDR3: TGTGCCAGCTCATATTCCGAGAGCTTCGATAAACCAGATACGCAGTATTTT.

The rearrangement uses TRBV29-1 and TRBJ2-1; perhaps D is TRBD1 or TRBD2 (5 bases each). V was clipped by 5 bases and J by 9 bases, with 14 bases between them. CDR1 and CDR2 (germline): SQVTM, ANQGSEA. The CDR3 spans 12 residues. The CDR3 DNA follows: TGCAGCGTTACTGTGGGGGAGAGTGAGCAGTTCTTC. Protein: CSVTVGESEQFF.

The CDR3: CASSLPLYTEAFF. CDR3 coding DNA: TGTGCCAGCAGCTTACCGTTGTATACTGAAGCTTTCTTT. The rearrangement links TRBV7-9 to TRBJ1-1; D uncertain. Germline values: CDR1 SEHNR, CDR2 FQNEAQ (reference sequence). V lost 2 bases, J lost 5 bases, and 9 bases lay in between. This CDR3 spans 13 amino acids.